The rows below give T cell receptor beta chains drawn from one sample of a study of T cell repertoires in cytomegalovirus infection. TCRdb analysed the reads with MiXCR anew, one entry per CDR3 protein. The sample lists 130,000 or so distinct CDR3 sequences, 5.5% to 7% occurring once. Sequenced material: PBMCs. These receptors originate from a human donor in good health (CMV status not recorded). Some clones in this sample may be carry-over from other donors' samples. CDR3s include the opening cysteine and the closing phenylalanine or tryptophan. D genes are given only for firm matches. A clone size is listed for some rows: how often the clone was seen (once, few, many), or a class if it is expanded.

CDR3 DNA,CDR3 protein,CDR3 length,clone size,J gene,D gene,V gene
TGTGCCAGCAGCTATTTAGCGGGGGACACAGATACGCAGTATTTT,CASSYLAGDTDTQYF,15,many,TRBJ2-3,TRBD2,TRBV7-2
TGTGCCAGCAGCCCCCGCTTCGCAGATACGCAGTATTTT,CASSPRFADTQYF,13,NA,TRBJ2-3,NA,TRBV11-2
TGTGCCAGCAGTCCGTCCGGACGGGGGCGCCAAGAGACCCAGTACTTC,CASSPSGRGRQETQYF,16,many,TRBJ2-5,NA,TRBV12-3/TRBV12-4
TGTGCCAGCAGGAGGGACAGGGCGAACACTGAAGCTTTCTTT,CASRRDRANTEAFF,14,NA,TRBJ1-1,TRBD1,TRBV6-2/TRBV6-3
TGTGCCAGCAGCCGCAACCAAGAGACCCAGTACTTC,CASSRNQETQYF,12,NA,TRBJ2-5,NA,TRBV7-9
TGTGCCAGCAGCTCGTCTCTGGGTAGCAATCAGCCCCAGCATTTT,CASSSSLGSNQPQHF,15,NA,TRBJ1-5,NA,TRBV5-5
TGTGCCAGCGGCCGAGAGATCGACGCTGAAGCTTTCTTT,CASGREIDAEAFF,13,many,TRBJ1-1,NA,TRBV2
TGTGCCAGCAGCCAACAAGCGGTGGATAAAGAGACCCAGTACTTC,CASSQQAVDKETQYF,15,many,TRBJ2-5,NA,TRBV7-2
TGTGCCAGCAGCTTAGACGGCAGGGGGCACGAAAAACTGTTTTTT,CASSLDGRGHEKLFF,15,medium-sized,TRBJ1-4,TRBD1,TRBV7-8
TGTGCCAGTATGCCGGACAGACTAAATCAGCCCCAGCATTTT,CASMPDRLNQPQHF,14,NA,TRBJ1-5,NA,TRBV19
TGCAGCGTTGTGGCTAGCGGGGGCCGCAACACCGGGGAGCTGTTTTTT,CSVVASGGRNTGELFF,16,NA,TRBJ2-2,TRBD2,TRBV29-1
TGCGCCAGCAGCTTGTATCAGGCCTCGGTTGAGACCCAGTACTTC,CASSLYQASVETQYF,15,few,TRBJ2-5,NA,TRBV5-1
TGCAGCGTTGTCACGTGGCAAGAGACCCAGTACTTC,CSVVTWQETQYF,12,NA,TRBJ2-5,NA,TRBV29-1
TGTGCCAGCAGCTTAGATTGGGGCCTGAATAGCGGGGACCTCTACAATGAGCAGTTCTTC,CASSLDWGLNSGDLYNEQFF,20,few,TRBJ2-1,TRBD2,TRBV11-2
TGTGCCAGTAGCCAGAAGCGGGACACTGAAGCTTTCTTT,CASSQKRDTEAFF,13,many,TRBJ1-1,NA,TRBV19
TGTGCCAGCAGCTTTTCCGGGTGGGGCGCGGACGAGCAGTACTTC,CASSFSGWGADEQYF,15,NA,TRBJ2-7,NA,TRBV7-9
TGTGCCAGTAGTATGGAGGTCGGGACAGGGGGGTTCTTC,CASSMEVGTGGFF,13,NA,TRBJ2-1,TRBD1,TRBV19
TGCAGTGCTTTCTCAATCGACAGGGACCGCCTAGGCTATGGCTACACCTTC,CSAFSIDRDRLGYGYTF,17,few,TRBJ1-2,TRBD1,TRBV20-1
TGTGCCATCAGTGACCGGGACATCTCCTACGAGCAGTACTTC,CAISDRDISYEQYF,14,NA,TRBJ2-7,NA,TRBV10-3
TGCAGTGCTAGGGCAGGGGTGGATGGCTACACCTTC,CSARAGVDGYTF,12,NA,TRBJ1-2,NA,TRBV20-1
TGTGCCAGCAGCTCACCGTACAGAGATTCACCCCTCCACTTT,CASSSPYRDSPLHF,14,many,TRBJ1-6,NA,TRBV7-2
TGTGCCAGCACCCACGGGACGGTTGAGGACGAGCAGTACTTC,CASTHGTVEDEQYF,14,many,TRBJ2-7,NA,TRBV2